This T cell receptor (beta chain) was retrieved from a study of cytomegalovirus exposure and HLA in healthy donors. Study-level information: A preliminary data release comprised roughly 80 million unique TCRs obtained from HLA-typed donors.

As for this clone: Antigen: not known.

Study observations and caveats: HLA-A and HLA-B allele assignments for most subjects were reportedly predicted accurately using TCR beta sequences.

Germline V gives CDR1 SQVTM, CDR2 ANQGSEA. Deletions cut 1 base from V and 6 bases from J, with 18 bases between. The CDR3 runs to 15 residues. Both 60 Vbeta primers and 13 Jbeta primers went into the PCR. Sequencing used immunoSEQ multiplex PCR; TCRdb keeps in-frame clones, though not all of them. The sample shows about 160,000 clones, around 79% of them seen only once. The clonotype comes from a man between 40 and 49 years old in good health and CMV-seronegative. Source material: PBMCs. The chain carries TRBV29-1 and TRBJ1-1; perhaps TRBD1 as D (5 bases). Here the CDR3 reads CSVEAHWGGMAEAFF. For the CDR3, the DNA is TGCAGCGTTGAAGCCCATTGGGGCGGGATGGCTGAAGCTTTCTTT.